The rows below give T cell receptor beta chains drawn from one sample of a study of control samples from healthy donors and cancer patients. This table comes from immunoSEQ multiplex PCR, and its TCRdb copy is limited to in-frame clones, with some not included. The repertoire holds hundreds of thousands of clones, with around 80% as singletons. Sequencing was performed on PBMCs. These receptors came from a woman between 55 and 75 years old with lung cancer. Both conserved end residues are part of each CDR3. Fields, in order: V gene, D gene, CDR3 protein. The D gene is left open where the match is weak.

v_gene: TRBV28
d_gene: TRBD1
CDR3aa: CASSLNDRGRGYGYTF

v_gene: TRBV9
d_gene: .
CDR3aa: CASSVETEQYF

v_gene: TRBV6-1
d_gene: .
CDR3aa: CASSEFRGQPQHF

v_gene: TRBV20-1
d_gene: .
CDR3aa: CSASGLNSNQPQHF

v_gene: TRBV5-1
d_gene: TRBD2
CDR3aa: CASRGGLAGNYEQYF

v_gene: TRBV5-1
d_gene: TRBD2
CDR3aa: CASSLGAGGDETQYF

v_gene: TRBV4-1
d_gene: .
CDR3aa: CASSHRSEGYEQYF

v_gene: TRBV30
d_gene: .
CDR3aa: CAWSVYGYEQYF

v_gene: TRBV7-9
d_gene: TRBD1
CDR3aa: CASSSTGGNQPQHF

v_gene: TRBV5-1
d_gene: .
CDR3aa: CASSLYESYEQYF

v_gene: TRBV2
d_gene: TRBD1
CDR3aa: CASTGQGSGNQPQHF

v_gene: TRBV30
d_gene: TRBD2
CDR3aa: CAWTIAGGVETQYF

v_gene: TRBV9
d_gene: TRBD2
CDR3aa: CASSASGTSYEQYF

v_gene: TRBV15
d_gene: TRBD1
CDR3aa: CATQHEGTGINEQFF

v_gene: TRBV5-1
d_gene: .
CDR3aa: CASSPSPGTLYEKLFF

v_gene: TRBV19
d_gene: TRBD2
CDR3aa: CASSSPLAELETQYF

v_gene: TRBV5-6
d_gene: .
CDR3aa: CASSLVSGGLGGYTF

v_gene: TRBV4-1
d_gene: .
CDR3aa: CASSQDSITLLYNSPLHF

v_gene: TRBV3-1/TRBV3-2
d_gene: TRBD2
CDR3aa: CASSQGRGGLIDTQYF

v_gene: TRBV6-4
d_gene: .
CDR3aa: CASSDPARQTYYEQYF

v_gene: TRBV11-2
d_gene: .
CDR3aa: CASSLAPGLYNSPLHF

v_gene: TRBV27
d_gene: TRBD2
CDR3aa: CASSSTSGTDTQYF

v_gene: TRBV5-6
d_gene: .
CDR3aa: CASSLQVLAEAFF

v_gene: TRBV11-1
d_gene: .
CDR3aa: CASSRTGFKYNEQFF

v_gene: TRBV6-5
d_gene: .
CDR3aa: CASSHTRGTDTQYF

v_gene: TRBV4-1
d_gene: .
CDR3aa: CASSQVVGARPTNEKLFF

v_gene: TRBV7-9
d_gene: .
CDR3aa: CASSIMDGNTEAFF

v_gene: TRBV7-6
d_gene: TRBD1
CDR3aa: CASSLDTGAGQPQHF

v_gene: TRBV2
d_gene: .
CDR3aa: CASGPITYEQYF

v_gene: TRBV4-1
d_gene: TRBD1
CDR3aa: CASSQDHRQGETQYF

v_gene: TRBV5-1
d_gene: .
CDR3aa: CASSSRWGADSPLHF

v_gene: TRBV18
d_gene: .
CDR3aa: CASSPQALSEAFF

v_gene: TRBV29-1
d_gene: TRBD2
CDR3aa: CSVEGVAGGRQETQYF

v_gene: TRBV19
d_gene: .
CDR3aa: CASSRSPAVGSYNEQFF

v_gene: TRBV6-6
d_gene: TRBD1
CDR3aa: CASIPMDRGFVNEQFF

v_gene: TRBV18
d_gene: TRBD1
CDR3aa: CASTRDREGAFF

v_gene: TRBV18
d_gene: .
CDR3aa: CASSPMDSGGGTEAFF

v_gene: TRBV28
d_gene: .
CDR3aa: CASSYNTGLNEQFF

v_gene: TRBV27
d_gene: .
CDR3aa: CASSPNYNEQFF

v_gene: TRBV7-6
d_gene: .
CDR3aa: CASSLGQYSGNTIYF

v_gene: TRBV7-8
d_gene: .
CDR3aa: CASSVSGRPGAISPLHF

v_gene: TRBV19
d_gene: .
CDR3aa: CASGSYNEQFF